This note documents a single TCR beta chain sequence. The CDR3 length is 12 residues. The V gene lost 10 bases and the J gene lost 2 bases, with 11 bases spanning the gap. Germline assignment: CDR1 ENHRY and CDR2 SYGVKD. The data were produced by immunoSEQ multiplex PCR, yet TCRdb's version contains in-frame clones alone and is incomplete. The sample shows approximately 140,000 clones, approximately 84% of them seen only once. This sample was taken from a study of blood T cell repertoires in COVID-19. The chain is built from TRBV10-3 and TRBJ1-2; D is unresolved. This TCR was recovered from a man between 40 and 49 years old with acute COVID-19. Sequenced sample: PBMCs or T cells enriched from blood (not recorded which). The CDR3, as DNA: TGTGCCACCACCGAGGTGAACTATGGCTACACCTTC. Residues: CATTEVNYGYTF.